These 30 T cell receptor beta chains originate from one sample sequenced in a study of T-cell reconstitution after alpha-beta-depleted transplantation in children. Construction of the TCRbeta library involved unique molecular identifiers. MiXCR, applied by TCRdb to the PCR reads, yields one record per CDR3 protein. Among about 980,000 distinct CDR3 sequences, 25% to 35% were seen once, and the ten largest hold 25% to 35%. This material consisted of PBMCs, mostly from graft donor cells, taken 360 days after TCRalphabeta/CD19-depleted stem cell transplant. These receptors originate from a boy in the first two years of life who had a stem cell transplant for SCID, so the T cells may come from the graft donor.

The rearrangement links TRBV27 to TRBJ2-1; D is unresolved. This CDR3 comprises 12 residues. Germline CDR1 reads MNHEY; CDR2 reads SMNVEV (reference sequence). V was pared by 3 bases and J by 9 bases, with 9 bases between. CDR3 in amino acids: CASSFGAREQFF. The DNA for the CDR3 is TGTGCCAGCAGTTTTGGAGCGCGTGAGCAGTTCTTC.

The V gene is TRBV12-3 or TRBV12-4, the J gene TRBJ2-2, with 7 bases fitting TRBD1. The CDR3 extends over 15 amino acids. The junction had 4 bases not matched to a gene; V was cut back by 2 bases and J by 4 bases. CDR3 sequence: CASSLRGQLTGELFF. For the CDR3, the DNA is TGTGCCAGCAGTTTAAGGGGACAGCTCACCGGGGAGCTGTTTTTT.

The rearrangement joins TRBV7-2 to TRBJ2-5; 8 nucleotides match TRBD1. Germline V gene data show CDR1 as SGHTA and CDR2 as FQGNSA. V shed 3 bases, J shed 5 bases, and the junction held 8 bases outside the gene matches. The CDR3 has 15 amino acids. The CDR3 DNA reads as TGTGCCAGCAGCTTCCGCCCCGGACAGGGCGAGACCCAGTACTTC. This translates into CASSFRPGQGETQYF.

This rearrangement joins TRBV12-3 or TRBV12-4 to TRBJ2-5; D is perhaps TRBD1 (6 bases). CDR3 length equals 14 residues. V lost 5 bases to trimming and J lost 2 bases, with 12 bases between them. The CDR3 DNA reads TGTGCCAGCAGTACACAGGGATGGCAAGAGACCCAGTACTTC. This translates into CASSTQGWQETQYF.

The chain has TRBV7-9 and TRBJ1-2; maybe TRBD1 (6 bases). There are 16 residues in the CDR3. The germline CDR1 and CDR2 sequences are SEHNR and FQNEAQ (reference sequence). V was trimmed by 1 base and J by 0 bases, leaving 12 bases between them. CDR3 coding DNA: TGTGCCAGCAGCTTAGGGCAGGGGATTCCTAACTATGGCTACACCTTC. This gives the protein CASSLGQGIPNYGYTF.

V gene TRBV27 combines with J gene TRBJ1-2, with a possible D match to TRBD1 (6 bases). With 7 bases removed from V and 0 bases from J, the gap between germline ends came to 15 bases. The CDR3 has 15 amino acids. The germline V gene has CDR1 MNHEY and CDR2 SMNVEV (reference sequence). CDR3 in DNA: TGTGCCAGCACCTCTCTGACAGGATCTAACTATGGCTACACCTTC. Translation: CASTSLTGSNYGYTF.

This clonotype was recorded a few times. J is TRBJ2-1 and V is TRBV12-3 or TRBV12-4; 8 bases are a match to TRBD1. Trimming at V came to 10 bases and at J to 4 bases, leaving 18 bases not matched to a gene. The CDR3 runs 17 residues. CDR3: CATRPTGAGYNYNEQFF. The CDR3 nucleotides read TGTGCCACCCGACCGACAGGGGCCGGCTACAATTACAATGAGCAGTTCTTC.

The gene calls are TRBV2 and TRBJ1-5; a weak D match, TRBD1 (5 bases). CDR1 SNHLY and CDR2 FYNNEI come from the germline V gene. Trimming took off 1 base at V and 0 bases at J, with 10 bases between the two ends. The CDR3 length is 16 residues. CDR3 sequence (DNA): TGTGCCAGCAGTGAAGACAGGTTCTATAGCAATCAGCCCCAGCATTTT. It encodes CASSEDRFYSNQPQHF.

This clonotype was seen only a few times. This chain uses TRBV4-3 with TRBJ1-2; tentatively, D is TRBD1 (6 bases). CDR1 and CDR2 (germline): LGHNA, YSLEER. This CDR3 spans 13 amino acids. V was pared by 1 base and J by 3 bases, with 6 bases between. This chain's CDR3 is CASSQGTDYGYTF. The CDR3 bases are TGCGCCAGCAGCCAAGGGACAGACTATGGCTACACCTTC.

V is TRBV9 and J is TRBJ2-6, with 9 bases that match TRBD1. With 3 bases clipped from V and 2 bases from J, the junction kept 6 bases outside the gene matches. This CDR3 region has 17 residues. Germline V lookup: CDR1 SGDLS, CDR2 YYNGEE. The CDR3 DNA follows: TGTGCCAGCAGCGACGGACAGGGGAGGGCTGGGGCCAACGTCCTGACTTTC. Amino acids: CASSDGQGRAGANVLTF.

The rearrangement joins TRBV3-1 to TRBJ2-7; D unresolved. Germline loops: CDR1 LGHDT, CDR2 YNNKEL (reference sequence). The CDR3 has 14 amino acids. V shed 1 base and J shed 4 bases, with 11 bases lying between them. The CDR3 DNA reads as TGTGCCAGCAGCCAAGGAGGTTGGGGTTACGAGCAGTACTTC. It yields the protein CASSQGGWGYEQYF.

This sequence joins TRBV12-3 or TRBV12-4 and TRBJ1-1; TRBD1 is a possible D gene (5 bases). This CDR3 has 15 amino acids. V dropped 0 bases and J dropped 4 bases, with 12 bases sitting between them. CDR3 sequence: CASSLAAAGSTEAFF. CDR3 coding DNA: TGTGCCAGCAGTTTAGCCGCGGCAGGGAGCACTGAAGCTTTCTTT.

This clonotype was seen more than once but under ten times. The J gene is TRBJ2-1, the V gene TRBV9, with 8 nucleotides matching TRBD2. Trimming at V came to 1 base and at J to 0 bases, leaving 9 bases not matched to a gene. The CDR3 runs to 18 residues. Per the germline V gene, CDR1 is SGDLS and CDR2 is YYNGEE. The CDR3: CASSVFGSGGPSYNEQFF. CDR3 sequence (DNA): TGTGCCAGCAGCGTATTCGGGAGCGGGGGACCCTCCTACAATGAGCAGTTCTTC.

This clonotype occurred a few times. The V gene is TRBV20-1, the J gene TRBJ1-5, with no clear D. V was cut by 0 bases and J by 7 bases, with 16 bases left in between. Germline V gene lookup returns CDR1 DFQATT and CDR2 SNEGSKA (reference sequence). The length of the CDR3 is 15 residues. The CDR3 bases are TGCAGTGCTAGAGATTGGGTGGCCGGAAACCAGCCCCAGCATTTT. Translated: CSARDWVAGNQPQHF.

CDR3 region: CASKERGVNEQFF. In DNA form, the CDR3 reads TGTGCCAGTAAAGAGAGGGGGGTCAATGAGCAGTTCTTC. The rearrangement links TRBV19 to TRBJ2-1; the D call may be TRBD1 or TRBD2 (6 bases each). The CDR3 has 13 amino acids. Trimming left V 7 bases short and J 6 bases short, with 13 bases between. Germline values: CDR1 LNHDA, CDR2 SQIVND (reference sequence).

There are a few counts of this clonotype. The chain has TRBV6-2 or TRBV6-3 and TRBJ1-5; no reliable D call. The CDR3 contains 15 residues. The V and J ends lost 0 bases and 0 bases respectively, with 6 bases between them. In germline, CDR1 is MNHEY, CDR2 SVGEGT. The CDR3 is CASSYSQISNQPQHF. The CDR3 DNA follows: TGTGCCAGCAGTTACTCACAGATTAGCAATCAGCCCCAGCATTTT.

The genes are TRBV6-1 and TRBJ2-1; possible D gene TRBD2, 6 bases. The V gene's germline CDR1 is MNHNS and CDR2 SASEGT. The V end lost 7 bases, the J end lost 5 bases, and 21 bases lay between the germline ends. The CDR3 spans 16 residues. The CDR3 protein is CASTTDPSAEDNEQFF. Written as DNA, the CDR3 is TGTGCCAGCACCACCGACCCTAGCGCGGAAGACAATGAGCAGTTCTTC.

The rearrangement uses TRBV7-9 and TRBJ1-1; the D is unclear. V shed 1 base and J shed 5 bases, with 8 bases lying between them. Germline V gene sequence: CDR1 SEHNR, CDR2 FQNEAQ (reference sequence). The CDR3 runs 13 residues. CDR3 nucleotide sequence: TGTGCCAGCAGCTTAGAAACGAGTACTGAAGCTTTCTTT. This translates into CASSLETSTEAFF.

The rearrangement links TRBV24-1 to TRBJ2-3, with D maybe TRBD2 (5 bases). The germline gives CDR1 KGHDR, CDR2 SFDVKD. Trimming stripped 4 bases from V and 5 bases from J, with 12 bases between. This CDR3 spans 14 amino acids. CDR3 DNA sequence: TGTGCCACCAGTGACCGGGGTCTGGGAGATACGCAGTATTTT. Protein: CATSDRGLGDTQYF.

V usage is TRBV20-1 and J usage is TRBJ2-2, with 7 bases that match TRBD1. The V gene end was trimmed by 3 bases and the J gene end by 6 bases; junction bases not matched to a gene: 4. The germline gives CDR1 DFQATT, CDR2 SNEGSKA (reference sequence). The CDR3 runs to 13 residues. The CDR3, as DNA: TGCAGTGCTAGCAGAGACAGGGCCGGGGAGCTGTTTTTT. Translating it yields CSASRDRAGELFF.

Here the CDR3 DNA reads TGTGCCAGCAGCCGGAGGGGCACCCCCTCCTACGAGCAGTACTTC. Amino acids: CASSRRGTPSYEQYF. The chain employs TRBV5-5 and TRBJ2-7; D possibly corresponds to TRBD2 (6 bases). V lost 4 bases, J lost 0 bases, and 14 bases lay in between. The CDR3 runs 15 residues. The germline gives CDR1 SGHKS, CDR2 YYEKEE (reference sequence).

The V call is TRBV7-6, the J call TRBJ1-1; D ambiguous. Trimming stripped 5 bases from V and 0 bases from J, with 16 bases between. Germline V gene data show CDR1 as SGHVS and CDR2 as FNYEAQ. The CDR3 runs to 16 residues. The CDR3 region is CASSLLFGELNTEAFF. DNA for the CDR3: TGTGCCAGCAGCCTCCTGTTCGGGGAGCTGAACACTGAAGCTTTCTTT. Full variable domain (missing parts from reference TRBV7-6 and TRBJ1-1): GAGVSQSPRYKVTKRGQDVALRCDPISGHVSLYWYRQALGQGPEFLTYFNYEAQQDKSGLPNDRFSAERPEGSISTLTIQRTEQRDSAMYRCASSLLFGELNTEAFFGQGTRLTVV.

The rearrangement joins TRBV4-3 to TRBJ1-1; D is unclear. The CDR3 sequence is 16 residues long. V was pared by 0 bases and J by 4 bases, with 15 bases between. CDR1 is LGHNA and CDR2 is YSLEER in the germline V gene. CDR3 sequence: CASSQDDALEGTEAFF. The CDR3 DNA is TGCGCCAGCAGCCAAGATGATGCCTTGGAGGGCACTGAAGCTTTCTTT.

A few counts support this clonotype. The gene calls are TRBV24-1 and TRBJ2-1; TRBD2 matches at 13 bases. This CDR3 contains 19 residues. Germline V gene data show CDR1 as KGHDR and CDR2 as SFDVKD. V lost 1 base, J lost 0 bases, and 5 bases stayed unmatched. The CDR3 here is CATSDFRTSGGGSYNEQFF. The CDR3 DNA is TGTGCCACCAGTGATTTCCGGACTAGCGGGGGTGGCTCCTACAATGAGCAGTTCTTC.

The chain is built from TRBV10-2 and TRBJ2-3, with no clear D. V lost 2 bases to trimming and J lost 4 bases, with 4 bases between them. CDR1 is WSHSY, CDR2 SAAADI, per germline. The CDR3 runs to 12 residues. The CDR3 here is CASSEAADTQYF. In DNA form, the CDR3 reads TGCGCCAGCAGTGAGGCCGCAGATACGCAGTATTTT.

The CDR3 bases are TGTGCCAGCAGCTTAATTGGGGGGCCGGGGGAGCAGTACTTC. This gives the protein CASSLIGGPGEQYF. The rearrangement joins TRBV7-9 to TRBJ2-7; D may match TRBD1 or TRBD2 (6 bases each). The CDR3 is made up of 14 amino acids. Trimming shortened V by 2 bases and J by 7 bases, and 15 bases separated the two germline ends. The germline V gene encodes CDR1 SEHNR and CDR2 FQNEAQ (reference sequence).

This clonotype showed up many times. The rearrangement joins TRBV28 to TRBJ2-1, with 11 bases fitting TRBD1. The CDR3 has 14 amino acids. Trimming took 7 bases from V and 7 from J; bases not matched to a gene: 6. Germline CDR1 reads MDHEN; CDR2 reads SYDVKM. CDR3 in DNA: TGTGCCAGCAAGTTTGGGGACAGGGGGAATGAGCAGTTCTTC. This encodes CASKFGDRGNEQFF.

The genes are TRBV9 and TRBJ2-3; D assignment may be TRBD1 or TRBD2 (6 bases each). The CDR3 covers 14 residues. Germline lookup yields CDR1 SGDLS and CDR2 YYNGEE. V lost 4 bases and J 11 bases, leaving 20 bases between the germline ends. For the CDR3, the DNA is TGTGCCAGCAGCCCGAGGGGGGTGGCAGAGGGGCAGTATTTT. It translates to CASSPRGVAEGQYF.

V gene TRBV2 combines with J gene TRBJ1-5, with TRBD1 as a possible D gene (5 bases). Germline loops: CDR1 SNHLY, CDR2 FYNNEI. The CDR3 loop spans 14 amino acids. Trimming took 8 bases from V and 3 from J, leaving 14 bases between them. CDR3 sequence reads: CASQVGGSNQPQHF. In nucleotides, the CDR3 is TGTGCCAGCCAGGTCGGGGGGTCCAATCAGCCCCAGCATTTT.

V is TRBV4-2 and J is TRBJ1-1; D is uncertain. Germline V CDR1 and CDR2: LGHNA, YNFKEQ. Trimming took 6 bases from V and 6 from J, leaving 11 bases between them. The CDR3 contains 12 residues. Here the CDR3 reads CASSWWGSEAFF. For the CDR3, the DNA is TGTGCCAGCAGTTGGTGGGGATCTGAAGCTTTCTTT.